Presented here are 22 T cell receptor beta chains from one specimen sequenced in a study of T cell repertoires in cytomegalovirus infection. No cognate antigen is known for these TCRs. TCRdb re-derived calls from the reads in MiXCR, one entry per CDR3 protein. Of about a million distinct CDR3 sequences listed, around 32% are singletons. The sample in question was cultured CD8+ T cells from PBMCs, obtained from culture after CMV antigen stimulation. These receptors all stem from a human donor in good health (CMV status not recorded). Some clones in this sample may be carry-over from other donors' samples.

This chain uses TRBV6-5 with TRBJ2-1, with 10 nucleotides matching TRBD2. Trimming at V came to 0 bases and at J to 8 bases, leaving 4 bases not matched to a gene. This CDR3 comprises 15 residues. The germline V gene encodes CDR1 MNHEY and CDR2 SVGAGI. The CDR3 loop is CASSYSWLAGDEQFF. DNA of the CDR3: TGTGCCAGCAGTTACTCGTGGCTAGCGGGGGATGAGCAGTTCTTC.

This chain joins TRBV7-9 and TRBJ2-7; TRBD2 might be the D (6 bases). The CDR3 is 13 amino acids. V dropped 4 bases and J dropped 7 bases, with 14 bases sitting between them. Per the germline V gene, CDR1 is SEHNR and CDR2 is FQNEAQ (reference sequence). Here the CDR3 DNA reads TGTGCCAGCAGCTGGGGACTTTCTAGTGAGCAGTACGTC. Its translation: CASSWGLSSEQYV.

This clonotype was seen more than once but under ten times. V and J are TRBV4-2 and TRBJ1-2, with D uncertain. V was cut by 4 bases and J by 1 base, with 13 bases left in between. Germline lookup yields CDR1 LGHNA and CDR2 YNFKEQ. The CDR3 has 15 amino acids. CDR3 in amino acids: CASSPEGILNYGYTF. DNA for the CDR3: TGTGCCAGCAGCCCGGAAGGGATCCTTAACTATGGCTACACCTTC.

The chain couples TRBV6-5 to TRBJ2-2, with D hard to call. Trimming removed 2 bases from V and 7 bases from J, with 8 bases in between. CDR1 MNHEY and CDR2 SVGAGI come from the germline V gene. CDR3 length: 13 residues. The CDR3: CASSYGPIGELFF. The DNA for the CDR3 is TGTGCCAGCAGTTACGGCCCCATCGGGGAGCTGTTTTTT.

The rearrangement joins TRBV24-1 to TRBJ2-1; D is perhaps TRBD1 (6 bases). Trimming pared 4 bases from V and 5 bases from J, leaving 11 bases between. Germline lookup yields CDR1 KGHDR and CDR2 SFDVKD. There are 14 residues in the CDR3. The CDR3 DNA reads TGTGCCACCAGTGAAGGGGGATGGAACAATGAGCAGTTCTTC. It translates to CATSEGGWNNEQFF.

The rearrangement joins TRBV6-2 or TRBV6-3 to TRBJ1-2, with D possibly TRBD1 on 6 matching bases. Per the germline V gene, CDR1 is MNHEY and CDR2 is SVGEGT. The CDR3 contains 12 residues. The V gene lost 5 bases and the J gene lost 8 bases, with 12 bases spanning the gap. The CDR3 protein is CASSPGHVGYTF. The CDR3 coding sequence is TGTGCCAGCAGTCCGGGACACGTGGGCTACACCTTC.

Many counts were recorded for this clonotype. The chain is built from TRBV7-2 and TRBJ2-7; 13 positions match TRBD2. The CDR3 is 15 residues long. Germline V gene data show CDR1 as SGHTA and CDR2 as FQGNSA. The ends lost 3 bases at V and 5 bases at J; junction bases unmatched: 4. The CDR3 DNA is TGTGCCAGCAGCTTCGGACTAGCGGGGGACGACGAGCAGTACGTC. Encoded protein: CASSFGLAGDDEQYV.

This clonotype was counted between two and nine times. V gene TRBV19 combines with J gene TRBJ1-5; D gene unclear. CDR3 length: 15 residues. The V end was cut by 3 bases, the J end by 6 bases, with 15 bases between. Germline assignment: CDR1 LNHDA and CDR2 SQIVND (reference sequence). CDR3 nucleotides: TGTGCCAGTAGTATGTTTGCCGGGGAGGGTCAGCCCCAGCATTTT. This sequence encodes CASSMFAGEGQPQHF.

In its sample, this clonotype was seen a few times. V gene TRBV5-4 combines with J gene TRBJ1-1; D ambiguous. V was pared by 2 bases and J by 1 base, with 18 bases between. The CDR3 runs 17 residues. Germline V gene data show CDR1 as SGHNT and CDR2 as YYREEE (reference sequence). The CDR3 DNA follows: TGTGCCAGCAGCTTAAGAAGGGAGCTGATCTGGAACACTGAAGCTTTCTTT. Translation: CASSLRRELIWNTEAFF.

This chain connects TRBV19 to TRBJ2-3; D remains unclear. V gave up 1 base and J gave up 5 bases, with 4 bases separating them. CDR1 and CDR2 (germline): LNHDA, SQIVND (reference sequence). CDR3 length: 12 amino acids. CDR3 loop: CASSIGQDTQYF. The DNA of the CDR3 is TGTGCCAGTAGTATAGGCCAAGATACGCAGTATTTT. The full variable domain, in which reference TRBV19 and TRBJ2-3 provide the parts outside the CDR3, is DGGITQSPKYLFRKEGQNVTLSCEQNLNHDAMYWYRQDPGQGLRLIYYSQIVNDFQKGDIAEGYSVSREKKESFPLTVTSAQKNPTAFYLCASSIGQDTQYFGPGTRLTVL.

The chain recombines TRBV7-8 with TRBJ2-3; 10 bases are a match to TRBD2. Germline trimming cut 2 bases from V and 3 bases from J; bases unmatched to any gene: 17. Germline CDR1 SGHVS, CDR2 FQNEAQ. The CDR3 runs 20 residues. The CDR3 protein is CASSLPSGGALGKETDTQYF. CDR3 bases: TGTGCCAGCAGCTTACCGAGCGGGGGGGCCTTAGGAAAAGAGACAGATACGCAGTATTTT. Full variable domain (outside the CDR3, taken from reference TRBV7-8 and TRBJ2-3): GAGVSQSPRYKVAKRGQDVALRCDPISGHVSLFWYQQALGQGPEFLTYFQNEAQLDKSGLPSDRFFAERPEGSVSTLKIQRTQQEDSAVYLCASSLPSGGALGKETDTQYFGPGTRLTVL.

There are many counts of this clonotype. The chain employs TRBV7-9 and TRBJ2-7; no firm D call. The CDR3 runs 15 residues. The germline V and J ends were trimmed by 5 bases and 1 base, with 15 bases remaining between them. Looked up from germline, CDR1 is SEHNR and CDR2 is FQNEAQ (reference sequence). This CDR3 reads CASSQFTGSSYEQYF. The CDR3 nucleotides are TGTGCCAGCAGCCAGTTTACCGGGTCATCCTACGAGCAGTACTTC.

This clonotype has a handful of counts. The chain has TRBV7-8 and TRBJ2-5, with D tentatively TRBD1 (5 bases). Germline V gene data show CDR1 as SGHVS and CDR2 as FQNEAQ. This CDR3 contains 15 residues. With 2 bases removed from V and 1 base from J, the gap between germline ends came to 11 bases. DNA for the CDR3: TGTGCCAGCAGCTTACCGGACATCCTCCAAGAGACCCAGTACTTC. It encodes CASSLPDILQETQYF.

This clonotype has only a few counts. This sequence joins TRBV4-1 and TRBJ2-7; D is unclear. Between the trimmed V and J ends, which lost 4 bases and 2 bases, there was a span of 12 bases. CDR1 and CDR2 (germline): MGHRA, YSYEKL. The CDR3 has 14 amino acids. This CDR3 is CASSPSDGTYEQYF. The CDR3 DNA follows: TGCGCCAGCAGCCCTTCGGACGGAACCTACGAGCAGTACTTC.

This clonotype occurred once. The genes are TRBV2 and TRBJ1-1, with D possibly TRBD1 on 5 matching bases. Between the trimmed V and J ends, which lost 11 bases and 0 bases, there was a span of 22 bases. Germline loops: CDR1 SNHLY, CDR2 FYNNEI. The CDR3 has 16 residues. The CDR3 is CALPKGSGGVNTEAFF. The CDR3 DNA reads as TGTGCCCTCCCGAAGGGTAGCGGGGGGGTGAACACTGAAGCTTTCTTT.

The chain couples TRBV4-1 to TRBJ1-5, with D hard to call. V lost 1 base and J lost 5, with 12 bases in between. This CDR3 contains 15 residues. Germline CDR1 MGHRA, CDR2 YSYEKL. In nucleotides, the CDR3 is TGCGCCAGCAGCCAAGGGCGCCAGGTCGATCAGCCCCAGCATTTT. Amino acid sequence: CASSQGRQVDQPQHF.

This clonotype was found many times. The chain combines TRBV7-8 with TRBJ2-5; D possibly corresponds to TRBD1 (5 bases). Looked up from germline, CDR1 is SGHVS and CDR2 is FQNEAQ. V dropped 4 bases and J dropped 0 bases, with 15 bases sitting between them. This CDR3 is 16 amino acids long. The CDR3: CASSSTRAPYQETQYF. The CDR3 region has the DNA TGTGCCAGCAGCTCCACCAGGGCCCCGTACCAAGAGACCCAGTACTTC. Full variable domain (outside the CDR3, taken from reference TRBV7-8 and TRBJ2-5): GAGVSQSPRYKVAKRGQDVALRCDPISGHVSLFWYQQALGQGPEFLTYFQNEAQLDKSGLPSDRFFAERPEGSVSTLKIQRTQQEDSAVYLCASSSTRAPYQETQYFGPGTRLLVL.

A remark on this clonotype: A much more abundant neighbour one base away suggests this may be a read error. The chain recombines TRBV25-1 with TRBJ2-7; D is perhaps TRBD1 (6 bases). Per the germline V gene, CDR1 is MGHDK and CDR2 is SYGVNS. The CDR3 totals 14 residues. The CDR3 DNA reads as TGTGTCAGCAGTACAGGGTTCGGGGCCTACGAGCAGTACTTC. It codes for CVSSTGFGAYEQYF.

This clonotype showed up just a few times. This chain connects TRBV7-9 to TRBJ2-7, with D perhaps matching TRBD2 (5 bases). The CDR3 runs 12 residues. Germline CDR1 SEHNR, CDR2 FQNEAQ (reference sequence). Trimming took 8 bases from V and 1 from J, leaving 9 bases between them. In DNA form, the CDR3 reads TGTGCCAGCGGAGGAAGGTCCTACGAGCAGTACTTC. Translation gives CASGGRSYEQYF.

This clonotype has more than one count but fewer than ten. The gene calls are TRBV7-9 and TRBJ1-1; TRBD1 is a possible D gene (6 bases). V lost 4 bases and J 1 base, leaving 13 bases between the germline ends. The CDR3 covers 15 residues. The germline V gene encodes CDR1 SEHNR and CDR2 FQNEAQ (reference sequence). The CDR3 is CASSSPGEGNTEAFF. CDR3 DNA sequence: TGTGCCAGCAGCTCCCCAGGGGAGGGGAACACTGAAGCTTTCTTT.

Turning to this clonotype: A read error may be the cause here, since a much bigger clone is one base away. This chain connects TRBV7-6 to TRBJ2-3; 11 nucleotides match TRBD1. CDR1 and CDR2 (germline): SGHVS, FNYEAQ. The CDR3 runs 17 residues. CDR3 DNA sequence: TGTGCTAGCAGCTTATACGGACAGGGGGCAGGCACAGATACGCAGTATTTT. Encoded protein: CASSLYGQGAGTDTQYF.

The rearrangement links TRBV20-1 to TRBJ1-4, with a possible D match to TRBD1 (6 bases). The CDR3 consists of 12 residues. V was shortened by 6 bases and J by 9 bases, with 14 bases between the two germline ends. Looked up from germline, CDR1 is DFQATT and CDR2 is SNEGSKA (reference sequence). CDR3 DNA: TGCAGTGCCGGCCGGGACACCAAAAAACTGTTTTTT. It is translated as CSAGRDTKKLFF.